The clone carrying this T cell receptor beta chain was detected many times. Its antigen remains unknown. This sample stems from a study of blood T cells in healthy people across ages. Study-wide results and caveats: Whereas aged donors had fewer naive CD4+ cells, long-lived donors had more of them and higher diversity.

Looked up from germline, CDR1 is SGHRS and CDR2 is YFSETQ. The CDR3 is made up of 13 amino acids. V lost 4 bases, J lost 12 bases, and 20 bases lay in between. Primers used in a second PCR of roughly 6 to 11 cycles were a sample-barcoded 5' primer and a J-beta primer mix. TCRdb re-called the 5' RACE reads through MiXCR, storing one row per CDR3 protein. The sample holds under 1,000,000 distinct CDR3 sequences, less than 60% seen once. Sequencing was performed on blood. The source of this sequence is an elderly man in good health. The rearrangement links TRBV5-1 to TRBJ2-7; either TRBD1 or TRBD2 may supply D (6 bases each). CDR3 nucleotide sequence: TGCGCCAGCAGCGTGACCGAAGGGGGGTCTGTGTACTTC. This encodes CASSVTEGGSVYF.